The 18 T cell receptor beta chains given below trace back to one sample, sequenced in a study of cytomegalovirus exposure and HLA in healthy donors. Researchers ran the PCR with 60 Vbeta and 13 Jbeta primers. Assay: immunoSEQ multiplex PCR; the TCRdb copy retains only in-frame clones and omits some. The sample lists around 110,000 clones; about 70% were seen once. The sample consisted of PBMCs. The receptor set was obtained from a woman aged 25 to 39 in good health and CMV-seronegative.

V and J are TRBV18 and TRBJ1-5; 9 nucleotides align to TRBD1. J gave up 7 bases and V 4 bases, and 8 bases lay outside the gene matches. The CDR3 loop spans 15 amino acids. Germline V CDR1 and CDR2: KGHSH, LQKENI. CDR3 sequence: CASSHGTGTGQPQHF. The CDR3 region has the DNA TGTGCCAGCTCACATGGGACAGGGACGGGGCAGCCCCAGCATTTT.

The CDR3 DNA reads as TGTGCCAGCAGTTTATCGCGTCCCAATGAGCAGTTCTTC. Encoded protein: CASSLSRPNEQFF. The chain uses TRBV27 and TRBJ2-1; D unresolved. Trimming took 0 bases from V and 6 from J, leaving 6 bases between them. Germline CDR1 reads MNHEY; CDR2 reads SMNVEV (reference sequence). This CDR3 is built from 13 residues.

V usage is TRBV2 and J usage is TRBJ1-2; tentative D call: TRBD1 (6 bases). Trimming cost V 7 bases and J 2 bases, with 14 bases left between them. The CDR3 is 14 amino acids. Germline values: CDR1 SNHLY, CDR2 FYNNEI. The CDR3 region has the DNA TGTGCCAGCACCTTGACAGGAGTCAACTATGGCTACACCTTC. As protein: CASTLTGVNYGYTF.

The chain has TRBV5-1 and TRBJ2-2; D ambiguous. The V gene lost 5 bases and the J gene lost 2 bases, with 7 bases spanning the gap. The CDR3 loop spans 13 amino acids. Germline V gives CDR1 SGHRS, CDR2 YFSETQ. The CDR3: CASRILNTGELFF. CDR3 DNA sequence: TGCGCCAGCAGGATACTCAACACCGGGGAGCTGTTTTTT.

This rearrangement joins TRBV12-5 to TRBJ2-3; perhaps TRBD1 as D (6 bases). The CDR3 sequence is 15 residues long. Trimming removed 1 base from V and 0 bases from J, with 8 bases in between. Germline-derived CDR1 and CDR2 are LGHNT and FRNRAP. The CDR3 here is CASGLGTASTDTQYF. CDR3 DNA sequence: TGTGCTAGTGGTTTGGGGACAGCTAGCACAGATACGCAGTATTTT.

As for this clone: The same CDR3 is also encoded by other DNA sequences in this sample. The chain is built from TRBV29-1 and TRBJ1-2, with unresolved D. Germline-derived CDR1 and CDR2 are SQVTM and ANQGSEA. The V end lost 5 bases, the J end lost 7 bases, and 14 bases lay between the germline ends. This CDR3 region has 12 residues. CDR3 in DNA: TGCAGCGTTCGGGTGGATCCCTCTGGCTACACCTTC. It is translated as CSVRVDPSGYTF.

The rearrangement uses TRBV6-5 and TRBJ1-1, with 7 bases matching TRBD1. The V gene end was trimmed by 7 bases and the J gene end by 5 bases; junction bases not matched to a gene: 10. The CDR3 is 14 residues long. Germline assignment: CDR1 MNHEY and CDR2 SVGAGI. The DNA for the CDR3 is TGTGCCAGCAAGGCACGACAGGGTATGACTGAAGCTTTCTTT. Its protein is CASKARQGMTEAFF.

This chain joins TRBV5-1 and TRBJ2-2, with 7 bases fitting TRBD1. This CDR3 region has 15 residues. From germline, CDR1 is SGHRS and CDR2 YFSETQ. The trim removed 3 bases at V and 7 bases at J, leaving 9 bases unmatched. The CDR3 loop is CASSYNRGQNGELFF. In DNA form, the CDR3 reads TGCGCCAGCAGCTACAACAGGGGACAGAACGGGGAGCTGTTTTTT.

The chain combines TRBV5-1 with TRBJ2-7, with 7 nucleotides matching TRBD1. The CDR3 sequence is 14 residues long. J was trimmed by 2 bases and V by 4 bases; bases with no gene match: 6. The germline gives CDR1 SGHRS, CDR2 YFSETQ. CDR3: CASSLVGTAYEQYF. The CDR3 DNA reads TGCGCCAGCAGCCTGGTTGGGACAGCCTACGAGCAGTACTTC.

This clone has just a few counts. The chain uses TRBV6-5 and TRBJ2-7; 8 bases line up with TRBD2. The trim removed 5 bases at V and 1 base at J, leaving 7 bases unmatched. CDR1 is MNHEY, CDR2 SVGAGI, per germline. This CDR3 is 15 amino acids long. The CDR3 DNA reads TGTGCCAGCAGTCCCGAGGTAGCGGGGTCCTACGAGCAGTACTTC. Its protein is CASSPEVAGSYEQYF.

The chain links TRBV6-6 to TRBJ2-5, with 9 bases identical to TRBD2. Per the germline V gene, CDR1 is MNHNY and CDR2 is SVGAGI (reference sequence). There are 16 residues in the CDR3. After removal of 6 bases from V and 5 bases from J, the junction contained 13 bases not matched to a gene. The CDR3 loop reads CASRGAAGGPKETQYF. CDR3 bases: TGTGCCAGCAGGGGGGCGGCGGGAGGGCCTAAGGAGACCCAGTACTTC.

The V and J genes are TRBV5-4 and TRBJ2-3, with a possible D match to TRBD1 (6 bases). This CDR3 is built from 17 residues. The germline gives CDR1 SGHNT, CDR2 YYREEE (reference sequence). V lost 3 bases and J 0 bases, leaving 17 bases between the germline ends. The CDR3, as DNA: TGTGCCAGCAGCTGGACCCTAGGACAGACGAGCACAGATACGCAGTATTTT. Protein product: CASSWTLGQTSTDTQYF.

The rearrangement uses TRBV5-1 and TRBJ2-5; D is perhaps TRBD2 (5 bases). This CDR3 has 16 residues. Germline values: CDR1 SGHRS, CDR2 YFSETQ. With 0 bases removed from V and 3 bases from J, the gap between germline ends came to 15 bases. CDR3 nucleotide sequence: TGCGCCAGCAGCTTGGTATCTGGGAGAGTAGAAGAGACCCAGTACTTC. Residues: CASSLVSGRVEETQYF.

The chain has TRBV29-1 and TRBJ1-1; D is possibly TRBD1 (5 bases). The V end lost 4 bases, the J end lost 11 bases, and 17 bases lay between the germline ends. CDR1 is SQVTM, CDR2 ANQGSEA, per germline. There are 12 residues in the CDR3. The CDR3 nucleotides read TGCAGCGTTGGGGCCCCGGGGGATACGGCTTTCTTT. This sequence encodes CSVGAPGDTAFF. Combining the CDR3 with reference TRBV29-1 and TRBJ1-1 gives the whole variable domain SAVISQKPSRDICQRGTSLTIQCQVDSQVTMMFWYRQQPGQSLTLIATANQGSEATYESGFVIDKFPISRPNLTFSTLTVSNMSPEDSSIYLCSVGAPGDTAFFGQGTRLTVV.

V and J are TRBV27 and TRBJ2-2; 14 nucleotides match TRBD2. CDR1 and CDR2 from the germline V gene are MNHEY and SMNVEV (reference sequence). V gave up 2 bases and J gave up 6 bases; unmatched junction bases: 11. The CDR3 totals 19 residues. CDR3 in amino acids: CASSLTRPGLAGAAGELFF. In DNA form, the CDR3 reads TGTGCCAGCAGTTTAACCCGCCCGGGACTAGCGGGAGCTGCCGGGGAGCTGTTTTTT.

The rearrangement joins TRBV5-1 to TRBJ2-7, with 9 bases fitting TRBD1. Trimming removed 8 bases from V and 5 bases from J; junction bases left unmatched: 8. Germline V gene data show CDR1 as SGHRS and CDR2 as YFSETQ. The CDR3 is made up of 13 amino acids. CDR3 sequence: CASSGTGFNEQYF. The CDR3 DNA is TGCGCCAGTTCCGGGACAGGGTTCAACGAGCAGTACTTC.

In DNA, the CDR3 is TGTGCCAGCAGCTTCAGCGATCAGCCCCAGCATTTT. Its translation: CASSFSDQPQHF. The rearrangement uses TRBV11-3 and TRBJ1-5; D is undetermined. Germline V gene data show CDR1 as SGHNT and CDR2 as YENEEA. This CDR3 is 12 amino acids long. V was trimmed by 3 bases and J by 5 bases, leaving 5 bases between them.

A single count supports this clone. The rearrangement links TRBV6-1 to TRBJ1-2; the D gene is possibly TRBD1 (6 bases). Trimming removed 2 bases at V and 6 bases at J, with 19 bases between. The germline gives CDR1 MNHNS, CDR2 SASEGT. The CDR3 runs to 16 residues. The CDR3 nucleotides read TGTGCCAGCAGTGAACAGGGGAGAGTCAGGATGGATGGCTACACCTTC. Encoded protein: CASSEQGRVRMDGYTF.